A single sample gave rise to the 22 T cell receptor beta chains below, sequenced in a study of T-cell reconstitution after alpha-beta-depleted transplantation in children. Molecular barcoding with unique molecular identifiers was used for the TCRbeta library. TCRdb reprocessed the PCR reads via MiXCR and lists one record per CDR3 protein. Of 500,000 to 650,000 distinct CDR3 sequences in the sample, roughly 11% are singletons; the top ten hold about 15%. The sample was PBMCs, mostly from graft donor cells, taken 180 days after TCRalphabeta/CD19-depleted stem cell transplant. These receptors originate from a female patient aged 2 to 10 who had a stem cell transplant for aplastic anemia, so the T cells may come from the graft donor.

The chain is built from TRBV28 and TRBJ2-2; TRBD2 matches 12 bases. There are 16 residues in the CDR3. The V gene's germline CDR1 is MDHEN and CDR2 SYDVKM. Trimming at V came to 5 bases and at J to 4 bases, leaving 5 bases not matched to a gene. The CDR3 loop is CASSTTSGSGTGELFF. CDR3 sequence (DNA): TGTGCCAGCAGTACGACTAGCGGGAGTGGCACCGGGGAGCTGTTTTTT. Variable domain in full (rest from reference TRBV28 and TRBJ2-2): DVKVTQSSRYLVKRTGEKVFLECVQDMDHENMFWYRQDPGLGLRLIYFSYDVKMKEKGDIPEGYSVSREKKERFSLILESASTNQTSMYLCASSTTSGSGTGELFFGEGSRLTVL.

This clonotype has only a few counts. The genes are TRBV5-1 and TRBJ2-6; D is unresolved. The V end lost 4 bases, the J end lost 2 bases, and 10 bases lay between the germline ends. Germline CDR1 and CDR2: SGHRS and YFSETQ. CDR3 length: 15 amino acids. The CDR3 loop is CASSLAAPGANVLTF. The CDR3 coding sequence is TGCGCCAGCAGCCTCGCGGCCCCTGGGGCCAACGTCCTGACTTTC.

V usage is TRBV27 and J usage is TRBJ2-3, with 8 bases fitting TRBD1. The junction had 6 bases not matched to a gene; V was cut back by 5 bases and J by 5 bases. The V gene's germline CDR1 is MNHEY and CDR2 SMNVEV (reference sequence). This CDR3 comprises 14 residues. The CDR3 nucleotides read TGTGCCAGCAGTCCCGGACAGGGAGGAGATACGCAGTATTTT. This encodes CASSPGQGGDTQYF.

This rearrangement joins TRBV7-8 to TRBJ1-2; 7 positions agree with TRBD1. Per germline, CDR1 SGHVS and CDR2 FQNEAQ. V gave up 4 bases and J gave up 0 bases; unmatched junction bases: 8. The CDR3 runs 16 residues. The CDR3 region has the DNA TGTGCCAGCAGCTCGACAGGGTGGGGCTCTAACTATGGCTACACCTTC. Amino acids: CASSSTGWGSNYGYTF. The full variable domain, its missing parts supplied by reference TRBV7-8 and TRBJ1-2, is GAGVSQSPRYKVAKRGQDVALRCDPISGHVSLFWYQQALGQGPEFLTYFQNEAQLDKSGLPSDRFFAERPEGSVSTLKIQRTQQEDSAVYLCASSSTGWGSNYGYTFGSGTRLTVV.

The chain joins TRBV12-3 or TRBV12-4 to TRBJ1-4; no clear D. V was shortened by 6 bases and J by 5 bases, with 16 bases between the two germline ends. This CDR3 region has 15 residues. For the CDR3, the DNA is TGTGCCAGCAGCTCCCCGTTCGGGCTAAATGAAAAACTGTTTTTT. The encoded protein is CASSSPFGLNEKLFF.

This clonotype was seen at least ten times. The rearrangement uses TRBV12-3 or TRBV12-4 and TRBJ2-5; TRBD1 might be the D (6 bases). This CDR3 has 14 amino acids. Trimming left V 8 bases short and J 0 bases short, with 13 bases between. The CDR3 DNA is TGTGCCAGCCAGACGGGGACAAACCAAGAGACCCAGTACTTC. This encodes CASQTGTNQETQYF.

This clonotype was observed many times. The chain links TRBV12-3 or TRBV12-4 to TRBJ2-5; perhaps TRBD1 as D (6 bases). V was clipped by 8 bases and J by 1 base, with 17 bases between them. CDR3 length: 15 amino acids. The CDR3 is CASAHGGEIQETQYF. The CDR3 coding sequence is TGTGCCAGCGCCCATGGGGGCGAAATCCAAGAGACCCAGTACTTC.

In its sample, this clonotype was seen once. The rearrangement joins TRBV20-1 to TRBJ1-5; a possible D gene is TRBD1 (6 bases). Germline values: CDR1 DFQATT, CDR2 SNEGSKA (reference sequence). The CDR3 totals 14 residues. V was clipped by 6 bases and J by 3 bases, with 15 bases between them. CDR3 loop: CSALPDRDNQPQHF. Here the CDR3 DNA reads TGCAGTGCACTTCCGGACAGAGACAATCAGCCCCAGCATTTT.

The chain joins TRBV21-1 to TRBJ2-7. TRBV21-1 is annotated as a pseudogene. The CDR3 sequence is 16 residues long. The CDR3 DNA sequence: TGTGCCAGCAGCATCTATGGCCAGCTTGACTCCTACGAGCAGTACGTC. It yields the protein CASSIYGQLDSYEQYV.

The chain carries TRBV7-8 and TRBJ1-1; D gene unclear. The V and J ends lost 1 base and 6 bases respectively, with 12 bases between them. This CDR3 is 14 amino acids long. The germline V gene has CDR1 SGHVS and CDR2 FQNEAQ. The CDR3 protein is CASSLGQRNAEAFF. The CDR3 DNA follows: TGTGCCAGCAGCTTAGGACAACGGAATGCTGAAGCTTTCTTT. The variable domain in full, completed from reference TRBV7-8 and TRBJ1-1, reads GAGVSQSPRYKVAKRGQDVALRCDPISGHVSLFWYQQALGQGPEFLTYFQNEAQLDKSGLPSDRFFAERPEGSVSTLKIQRTQQEDSAVYLCASSLGQRNAEAFFGQGTRLTVV.

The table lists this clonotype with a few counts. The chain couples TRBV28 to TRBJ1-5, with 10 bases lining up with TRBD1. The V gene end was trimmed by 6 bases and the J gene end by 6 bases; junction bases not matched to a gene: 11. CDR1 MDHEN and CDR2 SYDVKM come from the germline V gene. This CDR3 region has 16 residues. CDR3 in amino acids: CASRTGQGTWSQPQHF. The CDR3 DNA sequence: TGTGCCAGCAGGACGGGACAGGGGACTTGGAGTCAGCCCCAGCATTTT.

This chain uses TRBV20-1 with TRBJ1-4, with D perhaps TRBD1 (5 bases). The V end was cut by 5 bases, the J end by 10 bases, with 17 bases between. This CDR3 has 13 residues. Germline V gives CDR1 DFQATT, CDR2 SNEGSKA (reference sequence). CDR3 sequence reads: CSAGDPAGRKLFF. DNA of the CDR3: TGCAGTGCTGGGGACCCGGCGGGTCGAAAACTGTTTTTT.

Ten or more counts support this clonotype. The CDR3 protein is CASKAGALQKDGYTF. The CDR3 DNA follows: TGCGCCAGCAAAGCAGGGGCCCTACAAAAGGATGGCTACACCTTC. The rearrangement joins TRBV5-1 to TRBJ1-2; D may be TRBD1 (6 bases). Germline CDR1 and CDR2: SGHRS and YFSETQ. Trimming took 6 bases from V and 6 from J, leaving 21 bases between them. The CDR3 length is 15 residues.

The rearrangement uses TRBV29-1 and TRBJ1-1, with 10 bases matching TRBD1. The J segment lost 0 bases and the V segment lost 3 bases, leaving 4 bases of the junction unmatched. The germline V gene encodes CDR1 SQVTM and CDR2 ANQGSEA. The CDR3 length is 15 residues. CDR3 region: CSVEDRGTMNTEAFF. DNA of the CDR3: TGCAGCGTTGAGGACAGGGGGACAATGAACACTGAAGCTTTCTTT.

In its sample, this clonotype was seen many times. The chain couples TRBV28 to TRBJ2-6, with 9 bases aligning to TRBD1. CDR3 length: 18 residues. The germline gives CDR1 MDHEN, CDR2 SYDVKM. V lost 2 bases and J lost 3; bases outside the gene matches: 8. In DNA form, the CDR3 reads TGTGCCAGCAGTTTAGTACAGGGGGCGCGTCTTGGGGCCAACGTCCTGACTTTC. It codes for CASSLVQGARLGANVLTF. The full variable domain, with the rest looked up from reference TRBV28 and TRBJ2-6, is DVKVTQSSRYLVKRTGEKVFLECVQDMDHENMFWYRQDPGLGLRLIYFSYDVKMKEKGDIPEGYSVSREKKERFSLILESASTNQTSMYLCASSLVQGARLGANVLTFGAGSRLTVL.

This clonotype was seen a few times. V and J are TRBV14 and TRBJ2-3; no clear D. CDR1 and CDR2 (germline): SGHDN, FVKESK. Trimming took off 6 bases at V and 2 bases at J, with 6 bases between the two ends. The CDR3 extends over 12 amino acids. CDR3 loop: CASRGLTDTQYF. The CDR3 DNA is TGTGCCAGCAGAGGCCTCACAGATACGCAGTATTTT.

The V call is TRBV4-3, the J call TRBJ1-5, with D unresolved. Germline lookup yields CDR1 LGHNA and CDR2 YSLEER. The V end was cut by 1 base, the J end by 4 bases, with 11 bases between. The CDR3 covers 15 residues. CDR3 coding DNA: TGCGCCAGCAGCCAAGCTTTAATGGGGAATCAGCCCCAGCATTTT. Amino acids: CASSQALMGNQPQHF.

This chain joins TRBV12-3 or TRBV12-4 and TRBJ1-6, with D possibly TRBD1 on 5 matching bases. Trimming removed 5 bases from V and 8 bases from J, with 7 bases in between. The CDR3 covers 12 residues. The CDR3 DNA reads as TGTGCCAGCAGTCCGACAGATTCACCCCTCCACTTT. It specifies CASSPTDSPLHF.

This chain's CDR3 is CASSLWQGYGYTF. CDR3 DNA: TGTGCCAGCAGTTTATGGCAGGGATACGGCTACACCTTC. The J gene is TRBJ1-2, the V gene TRBV27, with a possible D match to TRBD1 (5 bases). The length of the CDR3 is 13 residues. The germline V gene encodes CDR1 MNHEY and CDR2 SMNVEV (reference sequence). V was clipped by 1 base and J by 8 bases, with 11 bases between them.

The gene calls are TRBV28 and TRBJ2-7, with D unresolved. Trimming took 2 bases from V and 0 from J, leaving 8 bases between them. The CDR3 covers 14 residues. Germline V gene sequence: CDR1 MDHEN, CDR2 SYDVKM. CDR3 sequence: CASSLAAPSYEQYV. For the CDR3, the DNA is TGTGCCAGCAGTTTAGCGGCCCCCTCCTACGAGCAGTACGTC.

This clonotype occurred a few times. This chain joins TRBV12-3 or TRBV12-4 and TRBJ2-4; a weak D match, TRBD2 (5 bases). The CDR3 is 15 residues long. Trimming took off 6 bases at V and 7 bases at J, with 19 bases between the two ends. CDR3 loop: CASSPRPRGINIQYF. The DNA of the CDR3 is TGTGCCAGCAGCCCCCGCCCTCGAGGGATCAACATTCAGTACTTC.

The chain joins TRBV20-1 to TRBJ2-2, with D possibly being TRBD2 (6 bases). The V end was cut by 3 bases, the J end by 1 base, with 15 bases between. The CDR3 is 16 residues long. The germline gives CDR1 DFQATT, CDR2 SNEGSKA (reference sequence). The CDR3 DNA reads TGCAGTGCTAGTGTTGGCGCGGGACTGAACACCGGGGAGCTGTTTTTT. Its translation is CSASVGAGLNTGELFF.